This paragraph reports one T cell receptor (beta chain). The data belong to a study of T cell changes during pregnancy in multiple sclerosis. Data came from immunoSEQ multiplex PCR; TCRdb stores just in-frame clones and leaves some out. The sample shows about 55,000 clones, around 94% of them seen only once. The trim removed 0 bases at V and 3 bases at J, leaving 3 bases unmatched. CDR3 length: 16 residues. Looked up from germline, CDR1 is SGHDT and CDR2 is YYEEEE. This clonotype was obtained from a female donor with multiple sclerosis, enrolled in a pregnancy study. Material: CD8+ T cells from peripheral blood mononuclear cells, obtained in the third trimester of pregnancy. This chain links TRBV5-6 with TRBJ2-2, with 9 positions matching TRBD2. In DNA form, the CDR3 reads TGTGCCAGCAGCTTGGGGCTAGCGGGACACACCGGGGAGCTGTTTTTT. Protein: CASSLGLAGHTGELFF.